This T cell receptor (beta chain) was sequenced in a study of vaccination and CD4 T cells after COVID-19. For this clonotype: What it binds is unknown.

Treatment here: roughly 10-day PBMC culture with coronavirus spike peptide pools or control peptides (ViraFEST assay). An Oncomine TCR Beta short-read assay was used to sequence the DNA from cultured CD4+ T cells. One entry per CDR3 protein results from TCRdb running MiXCR on the PCR reads. The sample holds about 9,100 distinct CDR3 sequences, 55% to 65% seen once. Trimming pared 1 base from V and 4 bases from J, leaving 4 bases between. CDR3 length equals 12 residues. Per germline, CDR1 SGHVS and CDR2 FQNEAQ. The sample consisted of cultured CD4+ T cells from blood, taken after SARS-CoV-2 vaccination. The chain links TRBV7-8 to TRBJ2-5; D is unresolved. The receptor was isolated from a human donor with COVID-19. In DNA, the CDR3 is TGTGCCAGCAGCTTAGTTGCAGAGACCCAGTACTTC. It specifies CASSLVAETQYF.